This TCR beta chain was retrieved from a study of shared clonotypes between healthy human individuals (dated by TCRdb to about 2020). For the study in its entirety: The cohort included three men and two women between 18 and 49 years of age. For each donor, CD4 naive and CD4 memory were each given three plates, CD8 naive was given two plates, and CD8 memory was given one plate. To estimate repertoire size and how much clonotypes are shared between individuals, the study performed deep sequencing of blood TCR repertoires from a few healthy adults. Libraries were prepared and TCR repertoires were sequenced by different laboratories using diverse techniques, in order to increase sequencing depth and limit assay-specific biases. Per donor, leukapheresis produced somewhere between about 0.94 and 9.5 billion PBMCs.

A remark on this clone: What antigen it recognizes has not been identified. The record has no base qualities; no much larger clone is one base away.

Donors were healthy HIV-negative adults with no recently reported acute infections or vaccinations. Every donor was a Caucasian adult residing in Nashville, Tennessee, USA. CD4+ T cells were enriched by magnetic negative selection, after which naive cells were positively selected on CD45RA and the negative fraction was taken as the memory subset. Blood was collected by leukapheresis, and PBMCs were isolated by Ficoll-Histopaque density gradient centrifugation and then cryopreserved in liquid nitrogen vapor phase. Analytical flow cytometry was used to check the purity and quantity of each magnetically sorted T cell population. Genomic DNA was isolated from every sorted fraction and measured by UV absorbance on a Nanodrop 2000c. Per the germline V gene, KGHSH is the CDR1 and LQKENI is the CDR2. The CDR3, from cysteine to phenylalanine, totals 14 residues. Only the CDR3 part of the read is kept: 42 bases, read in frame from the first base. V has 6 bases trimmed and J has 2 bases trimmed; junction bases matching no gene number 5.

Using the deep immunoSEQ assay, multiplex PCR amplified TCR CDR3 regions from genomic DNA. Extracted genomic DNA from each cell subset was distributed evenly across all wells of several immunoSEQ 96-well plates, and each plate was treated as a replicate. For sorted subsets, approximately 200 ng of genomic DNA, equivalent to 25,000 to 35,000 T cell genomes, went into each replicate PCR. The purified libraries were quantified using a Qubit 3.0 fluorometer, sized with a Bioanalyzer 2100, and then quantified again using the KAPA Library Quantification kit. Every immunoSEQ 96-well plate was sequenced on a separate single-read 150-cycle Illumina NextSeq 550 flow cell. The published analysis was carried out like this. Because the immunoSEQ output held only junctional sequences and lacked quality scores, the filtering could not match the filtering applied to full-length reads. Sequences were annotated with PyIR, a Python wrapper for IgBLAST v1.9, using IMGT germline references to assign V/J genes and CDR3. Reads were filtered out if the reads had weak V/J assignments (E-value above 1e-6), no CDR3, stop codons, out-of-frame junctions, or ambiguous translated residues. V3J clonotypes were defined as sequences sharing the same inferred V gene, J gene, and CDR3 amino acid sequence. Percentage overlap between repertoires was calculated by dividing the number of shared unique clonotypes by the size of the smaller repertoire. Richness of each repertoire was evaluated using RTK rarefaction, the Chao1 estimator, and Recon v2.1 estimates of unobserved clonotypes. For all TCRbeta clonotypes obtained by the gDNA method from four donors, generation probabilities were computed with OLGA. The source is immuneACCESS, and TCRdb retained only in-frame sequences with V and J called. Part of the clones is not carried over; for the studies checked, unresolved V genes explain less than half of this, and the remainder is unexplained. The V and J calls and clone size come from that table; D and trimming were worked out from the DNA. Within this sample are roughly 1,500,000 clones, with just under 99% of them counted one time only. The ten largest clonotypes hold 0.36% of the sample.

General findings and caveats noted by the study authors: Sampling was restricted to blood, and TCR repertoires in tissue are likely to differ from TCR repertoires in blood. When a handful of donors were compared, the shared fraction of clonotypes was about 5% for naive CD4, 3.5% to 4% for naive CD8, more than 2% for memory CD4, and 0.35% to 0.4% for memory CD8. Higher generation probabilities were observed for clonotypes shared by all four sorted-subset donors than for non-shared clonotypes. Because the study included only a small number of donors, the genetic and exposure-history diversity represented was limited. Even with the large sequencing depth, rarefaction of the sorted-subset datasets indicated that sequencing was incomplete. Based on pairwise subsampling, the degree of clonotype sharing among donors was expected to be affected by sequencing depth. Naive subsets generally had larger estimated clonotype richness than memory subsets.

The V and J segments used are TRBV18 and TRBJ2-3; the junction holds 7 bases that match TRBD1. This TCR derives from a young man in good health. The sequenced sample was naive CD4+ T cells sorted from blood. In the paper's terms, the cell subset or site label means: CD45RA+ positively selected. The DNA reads TGTGCCAGCTCGCCGGGACAGACCACAGATACGCAGTATTTT. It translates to CASSPGQTTDTQYF.